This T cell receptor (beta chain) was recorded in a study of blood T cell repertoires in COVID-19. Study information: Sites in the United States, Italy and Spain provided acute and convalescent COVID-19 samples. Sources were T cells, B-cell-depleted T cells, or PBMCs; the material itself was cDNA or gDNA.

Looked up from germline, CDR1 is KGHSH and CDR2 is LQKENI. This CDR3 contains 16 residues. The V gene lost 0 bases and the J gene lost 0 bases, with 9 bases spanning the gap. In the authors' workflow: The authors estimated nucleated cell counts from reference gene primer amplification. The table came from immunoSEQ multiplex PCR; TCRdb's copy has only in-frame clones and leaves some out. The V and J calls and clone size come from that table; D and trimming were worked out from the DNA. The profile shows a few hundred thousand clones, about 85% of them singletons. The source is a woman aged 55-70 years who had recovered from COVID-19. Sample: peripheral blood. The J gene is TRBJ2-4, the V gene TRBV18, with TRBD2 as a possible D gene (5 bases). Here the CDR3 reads CASSPPNGLAKNIQYF. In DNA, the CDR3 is TGTGCCAGCTCACCACCGAATGGACTAGCCAAAAACATTCAGTACTTC.